The clone carrying this T cell receptor beta chain was seen only a few times. Germline V gives CDR1 ENHRY, CDR2 SYGVKD. The CDR3 loop spans 13 amino acids. J lost 1 base, V lost 9 bases, and 0 bases had no gene match. The data were obtained in a study of CD8+ T cells in alopecia areata. Treatment described: oral pan-JAK inhibitor, 5-10 mg twice daily. As the sequencing template, cDNA was produced by extracting RNA and reverse transcribing it. Assay used: immunoSEQ multiplex PCR; TCRdb lists only in-frame clones, some missing. The sample has some 190,000 clones, about half seen once. Sample: CD8+ T cells sorted from blood, taken at week 52, from a patient treated with tofacitinib. This TCR was sampled from a human donor with alopecia areata. V and J are TRBV10-3 and TRBJ2-6; the match to TRBD1 covers 7 bases. CDR3 protein: CAMGQSGANVLTF. Written as DNA, the CDR3 is TGTGCCATGGGACAGTCTGGGGCCAACGTCCTGACTTTC.